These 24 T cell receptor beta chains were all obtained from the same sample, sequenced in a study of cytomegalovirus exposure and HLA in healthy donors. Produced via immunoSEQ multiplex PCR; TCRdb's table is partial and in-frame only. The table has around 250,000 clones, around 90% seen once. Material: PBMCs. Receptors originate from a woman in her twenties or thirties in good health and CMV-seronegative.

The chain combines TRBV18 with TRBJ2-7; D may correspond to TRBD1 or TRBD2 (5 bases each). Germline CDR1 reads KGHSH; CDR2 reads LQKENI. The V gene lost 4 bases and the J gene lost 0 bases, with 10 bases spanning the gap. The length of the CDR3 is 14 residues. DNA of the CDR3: TGTGCCAGCTCACGGGGACGGGACTCCTACGAGCAGTACTTC. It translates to CASSRGRDSYEQYF.

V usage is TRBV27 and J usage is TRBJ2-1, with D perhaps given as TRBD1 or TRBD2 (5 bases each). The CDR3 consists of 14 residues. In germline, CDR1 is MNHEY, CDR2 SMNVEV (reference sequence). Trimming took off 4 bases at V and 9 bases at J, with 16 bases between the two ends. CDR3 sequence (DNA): TGTGCCAGCAGTTACTTCGCCCTTGGGGGTGAGCAGTTCTTC. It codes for CASSYFALGGEQFF.

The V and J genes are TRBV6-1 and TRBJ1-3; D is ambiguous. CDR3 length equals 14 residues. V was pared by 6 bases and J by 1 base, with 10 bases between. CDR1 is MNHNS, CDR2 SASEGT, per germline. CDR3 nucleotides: TGTGCCAGCAGGCCCCATGGTTCTGGAAACACCATATATTTT. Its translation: CASRPHGSGNTIYF.

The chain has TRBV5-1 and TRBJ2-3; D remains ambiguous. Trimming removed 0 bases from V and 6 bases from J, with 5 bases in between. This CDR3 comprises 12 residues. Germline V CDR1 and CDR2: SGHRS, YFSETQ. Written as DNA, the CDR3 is TGCGCCAGCAGCTTGGCGGCGGATACGCAGTATTTT. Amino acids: CASSLAADTQYF.

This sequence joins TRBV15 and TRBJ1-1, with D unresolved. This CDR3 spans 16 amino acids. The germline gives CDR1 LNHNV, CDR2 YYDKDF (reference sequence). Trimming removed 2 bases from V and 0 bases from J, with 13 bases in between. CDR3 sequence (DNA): TGTGCCACCAGCAGAACCAGGACGGGAGTGAACACTGAAGCTTTCTTT. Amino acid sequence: CATSRTRTGVNTEAFF.

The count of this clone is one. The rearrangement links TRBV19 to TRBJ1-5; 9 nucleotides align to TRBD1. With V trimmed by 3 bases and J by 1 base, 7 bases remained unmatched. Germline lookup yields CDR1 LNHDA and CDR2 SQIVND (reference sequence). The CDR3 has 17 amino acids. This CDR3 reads CASSMYWTGVSNQPQHF. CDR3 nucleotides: TGTGCCAGTAGTATGTATTGGACAGGGGTGAGCAATCAGCCCCAGCATTTT.

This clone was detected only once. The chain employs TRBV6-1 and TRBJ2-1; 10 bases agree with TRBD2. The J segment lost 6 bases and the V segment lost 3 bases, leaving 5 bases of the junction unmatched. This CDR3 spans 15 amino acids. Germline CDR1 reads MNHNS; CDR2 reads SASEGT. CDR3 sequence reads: CASSEWTSGLNEQFF. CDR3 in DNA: TGTGCCAGCAGTGAGTGGACTAGCGGTCTCAATGAGCAGTTCTTC.

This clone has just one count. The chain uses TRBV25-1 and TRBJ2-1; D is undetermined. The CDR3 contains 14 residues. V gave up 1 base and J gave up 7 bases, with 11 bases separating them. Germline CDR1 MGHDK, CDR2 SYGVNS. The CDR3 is CASSEFVGLNEQFF. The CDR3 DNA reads TGTGCCAGCAGTGAATTCGTGGGGTTAAATGAGCAGTTCTTC.

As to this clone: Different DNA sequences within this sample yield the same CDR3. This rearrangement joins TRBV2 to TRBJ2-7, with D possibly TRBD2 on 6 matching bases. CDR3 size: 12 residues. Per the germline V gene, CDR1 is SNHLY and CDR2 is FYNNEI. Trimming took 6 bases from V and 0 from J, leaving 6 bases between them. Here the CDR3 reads CASSGGSYEQYF. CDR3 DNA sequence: TGTGCCAGCAGCGGGGGCTCCTACGAGCAGTACTTC.

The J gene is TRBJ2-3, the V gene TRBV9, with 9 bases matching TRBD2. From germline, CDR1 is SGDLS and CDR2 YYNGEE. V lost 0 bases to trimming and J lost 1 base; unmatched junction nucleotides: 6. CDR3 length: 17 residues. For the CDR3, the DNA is TGTGCCAGCAGCGTAGTTCCAGCGGGAGGTGGCACAGATACGCAGTATTTT. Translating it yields CASSVVPAGGGTDTQYF.

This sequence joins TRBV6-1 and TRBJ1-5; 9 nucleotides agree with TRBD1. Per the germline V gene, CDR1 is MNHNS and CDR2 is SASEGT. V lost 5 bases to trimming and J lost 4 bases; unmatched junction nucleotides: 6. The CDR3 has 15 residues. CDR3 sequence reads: CASSSGTGYNQPQHF. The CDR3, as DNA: TGTGCCAGCAGTTCCGGGACAGGGTATAATCAGCCCCAGCATTTT.

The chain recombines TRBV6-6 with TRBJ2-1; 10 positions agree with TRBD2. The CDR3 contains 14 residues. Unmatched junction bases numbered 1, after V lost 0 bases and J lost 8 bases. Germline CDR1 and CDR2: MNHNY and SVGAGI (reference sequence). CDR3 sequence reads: CASSYSSGRYEQFF. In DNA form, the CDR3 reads TGTGCCAGCAGTTACTCTAGCGGGAGGTATGAGCAGTTCTTC.

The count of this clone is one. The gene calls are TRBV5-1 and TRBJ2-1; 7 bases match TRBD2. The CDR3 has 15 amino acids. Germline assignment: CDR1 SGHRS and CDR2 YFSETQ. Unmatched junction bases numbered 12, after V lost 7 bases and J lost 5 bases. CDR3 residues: CASSKTLAGNNEQFF. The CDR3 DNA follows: TGCGCCAGCTCTAAGACCTTAGCGGGTAACAATGAGCAGTTCTTC.

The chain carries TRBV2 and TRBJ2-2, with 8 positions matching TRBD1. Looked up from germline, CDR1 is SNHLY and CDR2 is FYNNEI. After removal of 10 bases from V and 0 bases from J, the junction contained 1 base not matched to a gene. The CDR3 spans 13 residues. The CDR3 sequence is CAKQGANTGELFF. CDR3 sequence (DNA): TGTGCCAAACAGGGGGCGAACACCGGGGAGCTGTTTTTT.

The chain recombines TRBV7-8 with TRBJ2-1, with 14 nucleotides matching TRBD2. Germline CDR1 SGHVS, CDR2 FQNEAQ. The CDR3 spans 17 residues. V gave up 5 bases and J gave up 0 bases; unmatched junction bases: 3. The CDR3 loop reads CASSRTSGGSSYNEQFF. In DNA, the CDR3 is TGTGCCAGCAGCCGGACTAGCGGGGGGAGCTCCTACAATGAGCAGTTCTTC.

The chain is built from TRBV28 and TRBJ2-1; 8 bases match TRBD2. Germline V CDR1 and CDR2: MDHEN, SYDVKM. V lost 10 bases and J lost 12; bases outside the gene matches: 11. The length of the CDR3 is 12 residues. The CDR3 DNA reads TGTGCCACCAGGAGGCTAGCGGGTTCGCAGTTCTTC. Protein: CATRRLAGSQFF.

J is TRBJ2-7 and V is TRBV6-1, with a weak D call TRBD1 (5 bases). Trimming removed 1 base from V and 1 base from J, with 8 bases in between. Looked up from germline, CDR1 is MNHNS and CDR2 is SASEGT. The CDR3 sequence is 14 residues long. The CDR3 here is CASSEVGVSYEQYF. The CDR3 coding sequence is TGTGCCAGCAGTGAAGTAGGGGTTTCCTACGAGCAGTACTTC.

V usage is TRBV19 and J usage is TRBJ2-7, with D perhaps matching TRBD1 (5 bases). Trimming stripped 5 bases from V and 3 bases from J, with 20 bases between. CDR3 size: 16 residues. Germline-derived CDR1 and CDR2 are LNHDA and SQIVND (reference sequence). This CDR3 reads CASSRAGFELGYEQYF. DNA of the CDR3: TGTGCCAGTAGTCGGGCAGGGTTTGAGTTAGGCTACGAGCAGTACTTC.

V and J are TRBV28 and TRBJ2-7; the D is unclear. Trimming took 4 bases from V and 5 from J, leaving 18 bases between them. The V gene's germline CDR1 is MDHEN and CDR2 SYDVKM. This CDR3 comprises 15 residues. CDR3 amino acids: CASSYASLSFDEQYF. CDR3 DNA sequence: TGTGCCAGCAGTTACGCGTCCCTGTCCTTTGACGAGCAGTACTTC.

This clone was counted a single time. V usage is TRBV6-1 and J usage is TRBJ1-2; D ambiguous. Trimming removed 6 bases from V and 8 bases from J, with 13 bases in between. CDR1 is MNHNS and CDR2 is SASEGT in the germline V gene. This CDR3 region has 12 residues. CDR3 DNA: TGTGCCAGCAGAGGACCTATGGGCGGCTACACCTTC. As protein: CASRGPMGGYTF.

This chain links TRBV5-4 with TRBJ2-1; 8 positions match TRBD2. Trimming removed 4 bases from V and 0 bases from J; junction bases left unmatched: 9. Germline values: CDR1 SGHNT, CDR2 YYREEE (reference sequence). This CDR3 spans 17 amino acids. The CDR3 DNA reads TGTGCCAGCAGCCTTTCGGGGGGGTCCAGCTCCTACAATGAGCAGTTCTTC. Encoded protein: CASSLSGGSSSYNEQFF.

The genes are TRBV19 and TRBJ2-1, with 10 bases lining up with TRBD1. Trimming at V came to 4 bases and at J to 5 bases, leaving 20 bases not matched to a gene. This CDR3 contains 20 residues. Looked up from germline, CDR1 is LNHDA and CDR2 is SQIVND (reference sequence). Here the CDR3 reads CASSTGQGVFREVGNNEQFF. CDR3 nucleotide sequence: TGTGCCAGTAGTACCGGACAGGGGGTTTTTAGGGAGGTCGGCAACAATGAGCAGTTCTTC.

The chain's CDR3 is CASSRTIAEQYF. In DNA form, the CDR3 reads TGTGCCAGCAGCCGGACTATCGCCGAGCAGTACTTC. V is TRBV28 and J is TRBJ2-7, with a weak D call TRBD2 (6 bases). V lost 6 bases, J lost 6 bases, and 12 bases lay in between. The CDR3 length is 12 residues. Germline-derived CDR1 and CDR2 are MDHEN and SYDVKM.

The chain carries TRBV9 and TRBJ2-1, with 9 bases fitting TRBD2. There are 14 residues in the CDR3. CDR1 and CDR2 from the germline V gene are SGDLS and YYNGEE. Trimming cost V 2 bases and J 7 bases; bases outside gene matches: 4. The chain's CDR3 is CASSVDSGSNEQFF. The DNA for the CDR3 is TGTGCCAGCAGCGTTGATAGCGGGAGTAATGAGCAGTTCTTC.